The source of this T cell receptor (beta chain) is a study of blood T cell repertoires in COVID-19. Study-wide context: Spain, Italy and the United States supplied samples that represented acute and convalescent COVID-19. The cDNA or gDNA used as material had been derived from T cells, B-cell-depleted T cells, or PBMCs.

In the authors' workflow: Reference gene primers were amplified, and this amplification served to estimate nucleated cell counts. Here immunoSEQ multiplex PCR was the method, and the copy in TCRdb shows in-frame clones only, minus some. The D gene and trimming were derived from the DNA, and the V and J assignments and clone size from that table. The sample holds 140,000 to 150,000 clones; roughly 80% are singletons and the top ten take about 3.1%. This clonotype was obtained from a woman in her thirties or forties with active or convalescent COVID-19. Input material: peripheral blood.

The CDR3 region is CASTLNRNTEAFF. The CDR3 region has the DNA TGTGCCAGCACCCTAAACAGGAACACTGAAGCTTTCTTT. The J gene is TRBJ1-1, the V gene TRBV6-6, with D uncertain. Looked up from germline, CDR1 is MNHNY and CDR2 is SVGAGI (reference sequence). Trimming stripped 7 bases from V and 1 base from J, with 10 bases between. The CDR3 spans 13 residues.